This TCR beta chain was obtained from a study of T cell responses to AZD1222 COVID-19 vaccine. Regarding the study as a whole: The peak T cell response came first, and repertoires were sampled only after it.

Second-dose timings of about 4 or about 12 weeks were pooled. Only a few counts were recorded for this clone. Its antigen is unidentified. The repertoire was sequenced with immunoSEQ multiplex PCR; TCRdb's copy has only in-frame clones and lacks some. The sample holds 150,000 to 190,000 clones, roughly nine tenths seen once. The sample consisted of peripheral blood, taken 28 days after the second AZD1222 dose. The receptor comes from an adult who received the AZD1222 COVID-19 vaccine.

Here the CDR3 DNA reads TGCGCCAGCAGCTTGGTGGCCAGCTACTACTACTATGGCTACACCTTC. Encoded protein: CASSLVASYYYYGYTF. V gene TRBV5-1 combines with J gene TRBJ1-2; D is unclear. CDR3 length: 16 residues. The V end was cut by 0 bases, the J end by 3 bases, with 15 bases between. Germline V gene data show CDR1 as SGHRS and CDR2 as YFSETQ.